This is a list of T cell receptor beta chains from one sample in a study of cytomegalovirus exposure and HLA in healthy donors. Clones were sequenced by immunoSEQ multiplex PCR, and TCRdb holds only the in-frame ones, with some missing. The sample lists approximately 110,000 clones, roughly 71% occurring once. The sequenced sample consisted of PBMCs. These receptors were taken from a woman aged 50 to 65 in good health and CMV-seropositive. CDR3s include the opening cysteine and the closing phenylalanine or tryptophan. The order of the fields is clone size, D gene, J gene, V gene, CDR3 DNA, CDR3 protein. D genes are given only for firm matches. Rows give clone size only sometimes, using once, few, many, or a class for an expanded clone.

>few|.|TRBJ2-1|TRBV10-3
TGTGCCATCAGTGACAAGGCTAGCTCCTACAATGAGCAGTTCTTC
CAISDKASSYNEQFF
>.|.|TRBJ1-5|TRBV9
TGTGCCAGCAGCGTAGATACGGGGATCAATCAGCCCCAGCATTTT
CASSVDTGINQPQHF
>.|TRBD1|TRBJ2-3|TRBV27
TGTGCCAGCAGTTTATACCGGGACAGGGTCACAGATACGCAGTATTTT
CASSLYRDRVTDTQYF
>.|.|TRBJ1-5|TRBV7-8
TGTGCCAGCAGCTTGCTGACAGTTGGCAATCAGCCCCAGCATTTT
CASSLLTVGNQPQHF
>.|.|TRBJ1-5|TRBV7-8
TGTGCCAGCAGCTTAGCCGGGGGTTCAGGCAATCAGCCCCAGCATTTT
CASSLAGGSGNQPQHF
>.|.|TRBJ1-5|TRBV19
TGTGCCAGTCGAGTAGGGGCCCTTAGCAATCAGCCCCAGCATTTT
CASRVGALSNQPQHF
>.|TRBD1|TRBJ2-7|TRBV6-5
TGTGCCAGCAGTGTAACCGGGACAGGGGCTCAAGAGCAGTACTTC
CASSVTGTGAQEQYF
>once|.|TRBJ2-7|TRBV6-6
TGTGCCAGCAGTTACTCCCCTTTCTATACCTACGAGCAGTACTTC
CASSYSPFYTYEQYF
>.|.|TRBJ1-2|TRBV4-3
TGCGCCAGCAGCCAAGACTCCGGGGGAAGTGGCTACACCTTC
CASSQDSGGSGYTF
>.|TRBD2|TRBJ2-1|TRBV15
TGTGCCACCAGCAGAGGGGGACTAGGGCTGTACAATGAGCAGTTCTTC
CATSRGGLGLYNEQFF
>.|.|TRBJ2-5|TRBV7-3
TGTGCCAGCAGCTTATTGGGTCCAGGAGAGACCCAGTACTTC
CASSLLGPGETQYF
>.|TRBD1|TRBJ2-5|TRBV27
TGTGCCAGCAGCGACCAGGGGGCGGGGGAGACCCAGTACTTC
CASSDQGAGETQYF
>.|TRBD2|TRBJ2-7|TRBV5-1
TGCGCCAGCAGCTCGTCGCCCGGGGGGGCCTCCTACGAGCAGTACTTC
CASSSSPGGASYEQYF
>.|.|TRBJ2-3|TRBV27
TGTGCCAGCAGTTTATCACGTGGGGGCGGGCTAGAACGGTATTTT
CASSLSRGGGLERYF
>.|.|TRBJ2-2|TRBV7-9
TGTTCCAGCAGCACACCCCTCCGGCGGGGCATCATAGGGGAGCTGTTTTTT
CSSSTPLRRGIIGELFF
>.|.|TRBJ1-2|TRBV11-2
TGTGCCAGCAAACGCGGCGGGGCCATTACGATTGATGGCTACACCTTC
CASKRGGAITIDGYTF
>.|TRBD2|TRBJ2-7|TRBV18
TGTGCCAGCTCACCAACCCTAGGACTAGCGGGGGTGTACTACGAGCAGTACTTC
CASSPTLGLAGVYYEQYF
>.|TRBD1|TRBJ1-2|TRBV19
TGTGCCTTATTCTCGACAGGGGAGGACTATGGCTACACCTTC
CALFSTGEDYGYTF
>.|.|TRBJ2-7|TRBV5-1
TGCGCCAGCAGCAGGCCTGGATCGAGCGGGTCAACCTACGAGCAGTACTTC
CASSRPGSSGSTYEQYF
>.|.|TRBJ1-1|TRBV14
TGTGCCAGCAGCGTACAGGGGAACACTGAAGCTTTCTTT
CASSVQGNTEAFF
>.|TRBD1|TRBJ1-1|TRBV18
TGTGCCAGCTCACCAACAATGGGACAGGGCGCTGAAGCTTTCTTT
CASSPTMGQGAEAFF